The 6 T cell receptor beta chains below come from one sample, sequenced in a study of blood T cell repertoires in COVID-19. Sequencing used immunoSEQ multiplex PCR; TCRdb keeps in-frame clones, though not all of them. The sample yields 250,000 to 300,000 clones, over 85% seen once. The sample was PBMCs or T cells enriched from blood (not recorded which). Receptors were obtained from a woman between 45 and 65 years old who had been exposed to COVID-19.

V is TRBV5-1 and J is TRBJ2-6, with D tentatively TRBD1 (5 bases). Trimming took 3 bases from V and 0 from J, leaving 10 bases between them. The CDR3 runs to 16 residues. CDR1 is SGHRS, CDR2 YFSETQ, per germline. CDR3 coding DNA: TGCGCCAGCAGCTCCGACAGTCGCTCTGGGGCCAACGTCCTGACTTTC. As protein: CASSSDSRSGANVLTF. The full variable domain, rest sourced from reference TRBV5-1 and TRBJ2-6, is KAGVTQTPRYLIKTRGQQVTLSCSPISGHRSVSWYQQTPGQGLQFLFEYFSETQRNKGNFPGRFSGRQFSNSRSEMNVSTLELGDSALYLCASSSDSRSGANVLTFGAGSRLTVL.

V and J are TRBV5-1 and TRBJ1-2, with D unresolved. Looked up from germline, CDR1 is SGHRS and CDR2 is YFSETQ. V shed 0 bases and J shed 3 bases, with 12 bases lying between them. There are 15 residues in the CDR3. CDR3 DNA: TGCGCCAGCAGCTTGGCGCCGGGTTCGGACTATGGCTACACCTTC. It codes for CASSLAPGSDYGYTF.

This chain joins TRBV27 and TRBJ2-7; D may be TRBD2 (6 bases). The germline V gene encodes CDR1 MNHEY and CDR2 SMNVEV (reference sequence). The V end was cut by 6 bases, the J end by 2 bases, with 11 bases between. The CDR3 spans 13 residues. The CDR3 is CASRSGEAYEQYF. CDR3 in DNA: TGTGCCAGCAGGTCCGGGGAGGCCTACGAGCAGTACTTC.

The V gene is TRBV7-2, the J gene TRBJ2-1; possible D gene TRBD1, 6 bases. Germline V gene sequence: CDR1 SGHTA, CDR2 FQGNSA. V lost 5 bases and J 5 bases, leaving 10 bases between the germline ends. CDR3 size: 13 residues. CDR3 nucleotide sequence: TGTGCCAGCAGCCTTCACAGGGACAATGAGCAGTTCTTC. This sequence encodes CASSLHRDNEQFF.

This clone was recorded a few times. The chain is built from TRBV19 and TRBJ1-3; no definite D call. The CDR3 totals 20 residues. Trimming removed 5 bases from V and 2 bases from J, with 28 bases in between. CDR1 and CDR2 (germline): LNHDA, SQIVND (reference sequence). DNA of the CDR3: TGTGCCAGTAGTTCGGTGAGAGGAGAAGGAAGCCGGATAACTGGAAACACCATATATTTT. Residues: CASSSVRGEGSRITGNTIYF.

The rearrangement uses TRBV3-1 (or the pseudogene TRBV3-2) and TRBJ2-1; 11 nucleotides line up with TRBD2. J gave up 7 bases and V 2 bases, and 10 bases lay outside the gene matches. This CDR3 region has 17 residues. CDR1 LGHDT and CDR2 YNNKEL come from the germline V gene (reference sequence). The DNA of the CDR3 is TGTGCCAGCAGCCAATACCTTAGCGGGGGGGCCAAAAATGAGCAGTTCTTC. Amino acids: CASSQYLSGGAKNEQFF.